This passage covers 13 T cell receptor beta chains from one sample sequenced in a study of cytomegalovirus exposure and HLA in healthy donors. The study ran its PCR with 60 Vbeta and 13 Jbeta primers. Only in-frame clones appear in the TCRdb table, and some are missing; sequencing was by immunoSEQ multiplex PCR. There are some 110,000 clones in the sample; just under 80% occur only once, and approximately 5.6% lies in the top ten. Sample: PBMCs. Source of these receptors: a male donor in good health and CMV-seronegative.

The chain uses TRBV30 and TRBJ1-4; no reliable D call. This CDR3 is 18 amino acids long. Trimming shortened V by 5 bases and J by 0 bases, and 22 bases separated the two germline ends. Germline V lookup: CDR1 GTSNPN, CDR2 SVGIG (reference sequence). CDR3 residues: CAWARTGGWGATNEKLFF. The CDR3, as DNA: TGTGCCTGGGCCCGAACTGGTGGGTGGGGAGCAACTAATGAAAAACTGTTTTTT. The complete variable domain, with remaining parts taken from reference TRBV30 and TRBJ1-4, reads SQTIHQWPATLVQPVGSPLSLECTVEGTSNPNLYWYRQAAGRGLQLLFYSVGIGQISSEVPQNLSASRPQDRQFILSSKKLLLSDSGFYLCAWARTGGWGATNEKLFFGSGTQLSVL.

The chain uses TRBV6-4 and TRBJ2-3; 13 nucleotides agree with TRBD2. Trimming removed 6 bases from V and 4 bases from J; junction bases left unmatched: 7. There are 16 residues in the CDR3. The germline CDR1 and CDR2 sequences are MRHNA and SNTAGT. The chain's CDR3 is CASRSTSGRNPDTQYF. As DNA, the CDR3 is TGTGCCAGCAGGTCGACTAGCGGGAGGAACCCAGATACGCAGTATTTT.

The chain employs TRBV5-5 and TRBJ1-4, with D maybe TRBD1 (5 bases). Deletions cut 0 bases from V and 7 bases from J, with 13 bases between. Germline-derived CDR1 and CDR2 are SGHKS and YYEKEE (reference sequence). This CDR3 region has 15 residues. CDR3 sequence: CASSLAQGFVEKLFF. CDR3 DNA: TGTGCCAGCAGCTTGGCCCAGGGATTTGTTGAAAAACTGTTTTTT.

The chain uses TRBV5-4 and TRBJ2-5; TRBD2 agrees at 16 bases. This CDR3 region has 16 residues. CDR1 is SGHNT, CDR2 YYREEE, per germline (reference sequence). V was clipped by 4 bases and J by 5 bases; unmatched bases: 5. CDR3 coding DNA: TGTGCCAGCAGCCCGGGACTAGCGGGAGGGGGGGAGACCCAGTACTTC. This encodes CASSPGLAGGGETQYF.

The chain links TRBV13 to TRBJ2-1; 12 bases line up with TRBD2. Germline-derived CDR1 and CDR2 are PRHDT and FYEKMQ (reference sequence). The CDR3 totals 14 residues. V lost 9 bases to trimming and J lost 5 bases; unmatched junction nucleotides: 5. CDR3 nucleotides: TGTGCCAGTGAGACTAGCGGGAGCAACAATGAGCAGTTCTTC. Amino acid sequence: CASETSGSNNEQFF.

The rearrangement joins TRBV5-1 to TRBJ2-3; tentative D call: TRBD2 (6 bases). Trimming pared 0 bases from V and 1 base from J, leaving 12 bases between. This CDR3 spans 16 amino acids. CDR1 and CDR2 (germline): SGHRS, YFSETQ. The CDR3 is CASSLAHPGGTDTQYF. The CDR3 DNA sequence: TGCGCCAGCAGCTTGGCCCACCCGGGGGGCACAGATACGCAGTATTTT.

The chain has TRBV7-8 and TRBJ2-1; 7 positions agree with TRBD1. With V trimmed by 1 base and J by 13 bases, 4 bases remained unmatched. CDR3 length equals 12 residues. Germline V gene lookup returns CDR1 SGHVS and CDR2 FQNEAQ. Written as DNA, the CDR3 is TGTGCCAGCAGCTTAGAGGACAGGTCTCAGTTCTTC. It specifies CASSLEDRSQFF.

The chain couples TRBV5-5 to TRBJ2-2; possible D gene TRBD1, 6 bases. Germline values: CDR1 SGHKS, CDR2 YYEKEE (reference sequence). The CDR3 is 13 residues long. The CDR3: CASKQGNTGELFF. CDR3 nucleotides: TGTGCATCCAAACAGGGGAACACCGGGGAGCTGTTTTTT. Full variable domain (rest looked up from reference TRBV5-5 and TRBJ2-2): DAGVTQSPTHLIKTRGQQVTLRCSPISGHKSVSWYQQVLGQGPQFIFQYYEKEERGRGNFPDRFSARQFPNYSSELNVNALLLGDSALYLCASKQGNTGELFFGEGSRLTVL.

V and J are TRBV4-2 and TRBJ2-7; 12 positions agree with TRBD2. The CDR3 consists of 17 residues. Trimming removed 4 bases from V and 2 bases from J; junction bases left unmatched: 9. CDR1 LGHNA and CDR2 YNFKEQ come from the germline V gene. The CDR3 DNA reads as TGTGCCAGCAGCCGCAATCTAGCGGGAGGGCCTACCTACGAGCAGTACTTC. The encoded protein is CASSRNLAGGPTYEQYF.

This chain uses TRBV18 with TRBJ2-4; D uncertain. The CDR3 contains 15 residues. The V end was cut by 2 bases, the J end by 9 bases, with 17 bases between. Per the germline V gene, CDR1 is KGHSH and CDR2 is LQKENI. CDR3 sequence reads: CASSPNNPVFAIQYF. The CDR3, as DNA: TGTGCCAGCTCACCAAATAATCCGGTCTTCGCCATTCAGTACTTC. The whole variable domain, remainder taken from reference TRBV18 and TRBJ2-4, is NAGVMQNPRHLVRRRGQEARLRCSPMKGHSHVYWYRQLPEEGLKFMVYLQKENIIDESGMPKERFSAEFPKEGPSILRIQQVVRGDSAAYFCASSPNNPVFAIQYFGAGTRLSVL.

The CDR3 protein is CASSSYSGTGTGEQYF. CDR3 in DNA: TGTGCCAGCAGTTCCTATTCCGGGACAGGAACGGGCGAGCAGTACTTC. V gene TRBV28 combines with J gene TRBJ2-7, with TRBD1 matching 8 bases. Germline CDR1 reads MDHEN; CDR2 reads SYDVKM. There are 16 residues in the CDR3. Unmatched junction bases numbered 14, after V lost 4 bases and J lost 6 bases.

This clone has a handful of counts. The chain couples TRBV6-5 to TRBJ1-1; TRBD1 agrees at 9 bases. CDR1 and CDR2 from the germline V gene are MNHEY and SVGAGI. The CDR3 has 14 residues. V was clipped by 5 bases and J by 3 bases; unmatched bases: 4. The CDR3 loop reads CASSGTGTDTEAFF. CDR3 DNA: TGTGCCAGCAGTGGGACAGGGACGGACACTGAAGCTTTCTTT.

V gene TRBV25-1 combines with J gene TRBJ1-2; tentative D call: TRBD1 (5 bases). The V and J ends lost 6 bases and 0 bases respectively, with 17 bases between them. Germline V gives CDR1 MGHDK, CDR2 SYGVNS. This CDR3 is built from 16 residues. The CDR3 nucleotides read TGTGCCAGCAGATCCCCTGGGGCCGGTGCTAACTATGGCTACACCTTC. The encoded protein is CASRSPGAGANYGYTF.